What follows are 7 T cell receptor beta chains derived from one specimen sequenced in a study of shared T cell receptors in the human thymus. Assay used: immunoSEQ multiplex PCR; TCRdb lists only in-frame clones, some missing. The repertoire holds hundreds of thousands of clones, with about 80% as singletons. These data are also associated with another study on human thymus T cells.

The sample consisted of thymocytes. The source of these receptors is a boy younger than two with a congenital heart defect.

The V call is TRBV5-1, the J call TRBJ2-1, with 8 bases aligning to TRBD2. Germline CDR1 SGHRS, CDR2 YFSETQ. There are 19 residues in the CDR3. The trim removed 0 bases at V and 0 bases at J, leaving 11 bases unmatched. CDR3: CASSLGPGGAWSSYNEQFF. The CDR3 coding sequence is TGCGCCAGCAGCTTGGGTCCCGGGGGGGCCTGGAGCTCCTACAATGAGCAGTTCTTC.

This clone occurred once. CDR3: CASSPRETQYF. The CDR3 DNA reads TGTGCCAGCAGTCCCAGAGAGACCCAGTACTTC. The gene calls are TRBV2 and TRBJ2-5; no clear D. With 5 bases removed from V and 4 bases from J, the gap between germline ends came to 5 bases. The germline gives CDR1 SNHLY, CDR2 FYNNEI. The CDR3 length is 11 residues.

The chain couples TRBV5-1 to TRBJ2-5; TRBD1 matches at 7 bases. The J segment lost 5 bases and the V segment lost 0 bases, leaving 7 bases of the junction unmatched. Germline loops: CDR1 SGHRS, CDR2 YFSETQ. CDR3 length: 15 residues. CDR3 protein: CASSLEAGGGETQYF. DNA for the CDR3: TGCGCCAGCAGCTTGGAGGCAGGGGGTGGGGAGACCCAGTACTTC.

This clone was recorded a few times. The rearrangement joins TRBV7-9 to TRBJ1-5; D ambiguous. The V gene lost 0 bases and the J gene lost 4 bases, with 7 bases spanning the gap. CDR3 size: 14 residues. Germline assignment: CDR1 SEHNR and CDR2 FQNEAQ (reference sequence). The DNA of the CDR3 is TGTGCCAGCAGCTTAGCCGAGGGAAATCAGCCCCAGCATTTT. This sequence encodes CASSLAEGNQPQHF. Full variable domain (missing parts from reference TRBV7-9 and TRBJ1-5): DTGVSQNPRHKITKRGQNVTFRCDPISEHNRLYWYRQTLGQGPEFLTYFQNEAQLEKSRLLSDRFSAERPKGSFSTLEIQRTEQGDSAMYLCASSLAEGNQPQHFGDGTRLSIL.

The CDR3 sequence is CASSTGTATDTQYF. The CDR3 DNA reads as TGCGCCAGCAGCACAGGGACAGCCACAGATACGCAGTATTTT. The chain joins TRBV5-1 to TRBJ2-3, with TRBD1 matching over 7 bases. V lost 4 bases and J lost 2; bases outside the gene matches: 4. CDR3 length: 14 residues. The germline gives CDR1 SGHRS, CDR2 YFSETQ.

The gene calls are TRBV6-5 and TRBJ2-1; the D gene is possibly TRBD1 (5 bases). The CDR3 loop spans 15 amino acids. Germline V gene data show CDR1 as MNHEY and CDR2 as SVGAGI. The V and J ends lost 4 bases and 1 base respectively, with 11 bases between them. As DNA, the CDR3 is TGTGCCAGCAGTTCAGGGTACGATTCCTACAATGAGCAGTTCTTC. Amino acids: CASSSGYDSYNEQFF.

CDR3 residues: CASSLEDRGPRGKQFF. The DNA for the CDR3 is TGTGCCAGCAGCTTAGAAGACAGGGGGCCGAGGGGGAAGCAGTTCTTC. The rearrangement joins TRBV7-8 to TRBJ2-1; 10 bases agree with TRBD1. With V trimmed by 1 base and J by 11 bases, 11 bases remained unmatched. Per the germline V gene, CDR1 is SGHVS and CDR2 is FQNEAQ. This CDR3 spans 16 amino acids.